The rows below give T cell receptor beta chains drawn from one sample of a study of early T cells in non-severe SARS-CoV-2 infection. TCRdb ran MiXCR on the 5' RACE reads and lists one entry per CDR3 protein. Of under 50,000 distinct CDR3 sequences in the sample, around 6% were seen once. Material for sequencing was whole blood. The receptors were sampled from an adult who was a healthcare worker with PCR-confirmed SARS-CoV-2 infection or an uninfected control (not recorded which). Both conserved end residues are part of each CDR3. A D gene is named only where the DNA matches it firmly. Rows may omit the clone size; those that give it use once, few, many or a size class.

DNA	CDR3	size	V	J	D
TGCGCCAGCAGCCAATCACCAGGGCTAAATCAGCCCCAGCATTTT	CASSQSPGLNQPQHF	many	TRBV4-1	TRBJ1-5	.
TGTGCCAGCAGCTTTGGGCAGGGCACAGATACGCAGTATTTT	CASSFGQGTDTQYF	many	TRBV13	TRBJ2-3	.
TGTGCCAGCAGTTATAGGGGCACGCAGTATTTT	CASSYRGTQYF	many	TRBV7-3	TRBJ2-3	.
TGTGCCAGCAGCTTAGAGCTAGGGGGTGGGCGAGAGACCCAGTACTTC	CASSLELGGGRETQYF	many	TRBV7-9	TRBJ2-5	.
TGTGCCAGCAGCTTAGGGCAGAACCAAGAGACCCAGTACTTC	CASSLGQNQETQYF	.	TRBV7-9	TRBJ2-5	.
TGTGCCAGCAGCCTATACTCCCCAATGTGGTTCTTC	CASSLYSPMWFF	many	TRBV7-2	TRBJ2-1	.
TGTGCCAGCAGGCCCCCGGGGGGGCCGGCGGATGATACGCAGTATTTT	CASRPPGGPADDTQYF	.	TRBV7-6	TRBJ2-3	TRBD2
TGTGCCAGCAGTTTCAGGGTCAGGGCCTACTCTGGGGCCAACGTCCTGACTTTC	CASSFRVRAYSGANVLTF	many	TRBV27	TRBJ2-6	.
TGCGCCAGCAACGGAGGGCAAGCGAGCACTGAAGCTTTCTTT	CASNGGQASTEAFF	.	TRBV5-1	TRBJ1-1	.
TGTGCCAGCAGCTTGGCCGGCCCCAGATACTACGAGCAGTACTTC	CASSLAGPRYYEQYF	few	TRBV5-4	TRBJ2-7	.
TGTGCCAGCAGCGCGACAGGAGGCGAAAAACTGTTTTTT	CASSATGGEKLFF	.	TRBV9	TRBJ1-4	.
TGTGCCAGCAGCTTATTTGGGGGGACAGGGGCCAACGTCCTGACTTTC	CASSLFGGTGANVLTF	many	TRBV7-2	TRBJ2-6	.
TGTGCCAGCAGTTGGGACAGGGGGAGCACAGATACGCAGTATTTT	CASSWDRGSTDTQYF	.	TRBV6-2/TRBV6-3	TRBJ2-3	TRBD1
TGTGCCAGCGGTCTCGCCCCCTTTCTAGAGACCCAGTACTTC	CASGLAPFLETQYF	.	TRBV5-4	TRBJ2-5	.
TGCGCCAGCAGCCAAGTTGGGGGACGGTTGAACACTGAAGCTTTCTTT	CASSQVGGRLNTEAFF	.	TRBV4-1	TRBJ1-1	.
TGTGCCACCAGCAGTGAAGATCTCATGGAAGACGGCTACACCTTC	CATSSEDLMEDGYTF	many	TRBV15	TRBJ1-2	.
TGTGCCAGCAGATCAGGTTGGGGGGGACAGCCAGATACGCAGTATTTT	CASRSGWGGQPDTQYF	many	TRBV7-9	TRBJ2-3	.
TGTGCCAGCAATCCTAGCTTGAGAGGGGCCAACGTCCTGACTTTC	CASNPSLRGANVLTF	many	TRBV6-1	TRBJ2-6	.
TGTGCCAGTAGTATCGAGCAGCGGGGAGGAGATACGCAGTATTTT	CASSIEQRGGDTQYF	many	TRBV19	TRBJ2-3	TRBD2
TGTGCCAGCAGCTCGGGAGACAGTTTCCTAGATACGCAGTATTTT	CASSSGDSFLDTQYF	.	TRBV7-9	TRBJ2-3	.
TGTGCCAGCAGCTTTAGCTCGAACACTGAAGCTTTCTTT	CASSFSSNTEAFF	many	TRBV7-2	TRBJ1-1	.
TGCGCCAGCAGTGAGTCGACACTAAGGGCCTACGAGCAGTACTTC	CASSESTLRAYEQYF	many	TRBV10-2	TRBJ2-7	.
TGCAGCGTTGGAGGATCGGCCTACGAGCAGTACTTC	CSVGGSAYEQYF	many	TRBV29-1	TRBJ2-7	.
TGTGCCAGCAGCCCCGCAGGAGGGGCAAGGGCCACAGATACGCAGTATTTT	CASSPAGGARATDTQYF	.	TRBV7-9	TRBJ2-3	.
TGTGCCATCAGTGACGTCGCTAGCGGGAGAGGTAATGAGCAGTTCTTC	CAISDVASGRGNEQFF	.	TRBV10-3	TRBJ2-1	TRBD2
TGTGCCAGCAGCCCTATCGCCGGGACAGGAGGCGGAAACACCATATATTTT	CASSPIAGTGGGNTIYF	many	TRBV7-2	TRBJ1-3	TRBD1
TGTGCCAGCAGCCCCCAGGTGGCCTTAAGGAACACTGAAGCTTTCTTT	CASSPQVALRNTEAFF	many	TRBV9	TRBJ1-1	.
TGCAGTGCTCCTAGCACTGAAGCTTTCTTT	CSAPSTEAFF	many	TRBV20-1	TRBJ1-1	.
TGTGCCCCTTCGACAGGCGACACCGGGGAGCTGTTTTTT	CAPSTGDTGELFF	.	TRBV24-1	TRBJ2-2	.
TGCAGTGCTAGAGATCAACCCGCTAGGTCCTACGAGCAGTACTTC	CSARDQPARSYEQYF	many	TRBV20-1	TRBJ2-7	.
TGCAGTGCTGGGAGCGGGTATGGCTACACCTTC	CSAGSGYGYTF	many	TRBV20-1	TRBJ1-2	.
TGTGCCAGCAGCCCAGGGACAGGGGTTGGCTACACCTTC	CASSPGTGVGYTF	few	TRBV5-6	TRBJ1-2	TRBD1
TGTGCCAGCAGCCCCCGGGCTGGAAATGAGCAGTTCTTC	CASSPRAGNEQFF	many	TRBV11-1	TRBJ2-1	.
TGCGCCAGCAGCACGGGACAGGGAAGAGGGTCCTACAATGAGCAGTTCTTC	CASSTGQGRGSYNEQFF	many	TRBV5-1	TRBJ2-1	TRBD1
TGTGCCAGCAGATCCAAGACAGGGACGAATTCACCCCTCCACTTT	CASRSKTGTNSPLHF	.	TRBV27	TRBJ1-6	TRBD1
TGTGCTAGTGGTCTAATGCGGGCCGGGGAGCTGTTTTTT	CASGLMRAGELFF	few	TRBV12-5	TRBJ2-2	.
TGTGCCAGCAGATTCAGGGAAGAGACCCAGTACTTC	CASRFREETQYF	many	TRBV6-5	TRBJ2-5	.
TGCGCCAGCAGCCAAGTTAAGACTGGGGGAGTTGGAGCTTTCTTT	CASSQVKTGGVGAFF	many	TRBV4-1	TRBJ1-1	.
TGTGCCACAGGGGGCCCCTCTAGCGGTCCCTCCGGGGAGCTGTTTTTT	CATGGPSSGPSGELFF	many	TRBV6-6	TRBJ2-2	.
TGTGCCAGCCGTACGGTCGGCCAAGAGACCCAGTACTTC	CASRTVGQETQYF	many	TRBV7-9	TRBJ2-5	.
TGCAGTGCTAGAGATTCGGAACGCCTCTACTTC	CSARDSERLYF	many	TRBV20-1	TRBJ2-7	.
TGTGCCAGCAGCCAGGGGGGGGAGGCTTTCTTT	CASSQGGEAFF	few	TRBV11-3	TRBJ1-1	TRBD1
TGTGCCAGCTCACCGGGACTAGCGGGAGGGGGTCTCGAGCAGTACTTC	CASSPGLAGGGLEQYF	many	TRBV18	TRBJ2-7	TRBD2
TGTGCCAGCAGCCAAGGGCACTCTGGAAACACCATATATTTT	CASSQGHSGNTIYF	many	TRBV3-1	TRBJ1-3	.